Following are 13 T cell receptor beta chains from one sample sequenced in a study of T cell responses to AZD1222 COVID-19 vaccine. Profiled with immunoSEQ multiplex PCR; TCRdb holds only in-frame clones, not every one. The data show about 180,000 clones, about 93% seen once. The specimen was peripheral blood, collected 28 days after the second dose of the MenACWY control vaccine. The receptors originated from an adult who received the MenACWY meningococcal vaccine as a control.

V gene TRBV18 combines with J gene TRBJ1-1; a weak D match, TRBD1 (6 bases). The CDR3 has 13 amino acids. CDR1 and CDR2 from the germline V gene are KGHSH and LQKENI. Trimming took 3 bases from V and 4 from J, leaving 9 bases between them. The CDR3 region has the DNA TGTGCCAGCTCACCGACAGGATTCACTGAAGCTTTCTTT. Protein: CASSPTGFTEAFF.

CDR3 residues: CASSQGDRANYGYTF. The CDR3 DNA follows: TGTGCCAGCAGCCAAGGGGACAGGGCTAACTATGGCTACACCTTC. This chain links TRBV3-1 (or the pseudogene TRBV3-2) with TRBJ1-2, with 9 bases fitting TRBD1. V gave up 1 base and J gave up 0 bases; unmatched junction bases: 0. The CDR3 has 15 amino acids. Per germline, CDR1 LGHDT and CDR2 YNNKEL (reference sequence).

The CDR3 DNA follows: TGTGCCAGTACCTTCTTGGGGGGGAATGGCTACACCTTC. This codes for CASTFLGGNGYTF. This rearrangement joins TRBV19 to TRBJ1-2; maybe TRBD1 (5 bases). CDR1 is LNHDA, CDR2 SQIVND, per germline (reference sequence). Trimming left V 7 bases short and J 6 bases short, with 15 bases between. The CDR3 is made up of 13 amino acids.

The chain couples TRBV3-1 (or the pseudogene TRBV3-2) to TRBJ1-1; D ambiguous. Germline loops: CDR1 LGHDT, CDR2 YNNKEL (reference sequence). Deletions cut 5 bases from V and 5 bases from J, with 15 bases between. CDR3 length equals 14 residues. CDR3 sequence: CASSSTAGRTEAFF. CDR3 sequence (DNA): TGTGCCAGCAGCTCTACAGCTGGGAGGACTGAAGCTTTCTTT.

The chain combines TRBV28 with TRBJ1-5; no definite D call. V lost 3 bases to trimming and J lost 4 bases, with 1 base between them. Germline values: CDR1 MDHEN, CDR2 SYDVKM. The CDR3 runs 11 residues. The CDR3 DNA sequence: TGTGCCAGCAGTTTTAATCAGCCCCAGCATTTT. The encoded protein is CASSFNQPQHF.

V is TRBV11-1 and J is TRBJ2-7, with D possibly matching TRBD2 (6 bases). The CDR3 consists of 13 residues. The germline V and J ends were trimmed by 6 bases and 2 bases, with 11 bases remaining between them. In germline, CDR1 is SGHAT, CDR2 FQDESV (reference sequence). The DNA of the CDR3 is TGTGCCAGCAGAGTCACGGGGGCCTACGAGCAGTACTTC. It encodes CASRVTGAYEQYF.

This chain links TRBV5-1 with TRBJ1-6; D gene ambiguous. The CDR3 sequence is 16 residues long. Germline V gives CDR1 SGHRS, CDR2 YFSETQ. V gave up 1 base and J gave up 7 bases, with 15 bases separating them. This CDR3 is CASSLSGPSENSPLHF. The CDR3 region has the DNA TGCGCCAGCAGCTTGTCTGGACCCAGCGAAAATTCACCCCTCCACTTT.

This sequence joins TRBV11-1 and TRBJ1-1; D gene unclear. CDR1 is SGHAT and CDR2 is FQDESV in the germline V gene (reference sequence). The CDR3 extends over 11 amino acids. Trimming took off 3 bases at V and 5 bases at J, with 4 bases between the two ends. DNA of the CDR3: TGTGCCAGCAGCTTTGCGACTGAAGCTTTCTTT. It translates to CASSFATEAFF. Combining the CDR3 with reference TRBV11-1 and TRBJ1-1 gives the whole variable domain EAEVAQSPRYKITEKSQAVAFWCDPISGHATLYWYRQILGQGPELLVQFQDESVVDDSQLPKDRFSAERLKGVDSTLKIQPAELGDSAMYLCASSFATEAFFGQGTRLTVV.

The CDR3 DNA sequence: TGTGCCAGCAGCGCAATCCAGGGTGGTGGCTACACCTTC. Translation: CASSAIQGGGYTF. The chain employs TRBV6-4 and TRBJ1-2; a weak D match, TRBD1 (5 bases). The CDR3 is 13 amino acids. V lost 6 bases and J lost 7, with 15 bases in between. CDR1 MRHNA and CDR2 SNTAGT come from the germline V gene.

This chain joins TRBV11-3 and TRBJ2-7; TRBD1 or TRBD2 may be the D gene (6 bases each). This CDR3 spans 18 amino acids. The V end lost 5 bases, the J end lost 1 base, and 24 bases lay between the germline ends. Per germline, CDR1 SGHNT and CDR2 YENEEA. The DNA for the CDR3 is TGTGCCAGCAGCATCTTAGGGGGGCTTGGCTCGCGGTCCTACGAGCAGTACTTC. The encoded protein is CASSILGGLGSRSYEQYF.

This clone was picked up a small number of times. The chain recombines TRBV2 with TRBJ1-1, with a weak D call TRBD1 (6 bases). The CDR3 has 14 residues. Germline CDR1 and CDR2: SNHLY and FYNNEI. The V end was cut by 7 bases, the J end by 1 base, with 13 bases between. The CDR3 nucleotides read TGTGCCAGCATCCTACAGGGTACGAACACTGAAGCTTTCTTT. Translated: CASILQGTNTEAFF. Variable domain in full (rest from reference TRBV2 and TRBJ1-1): EPEVTQTPSHQVTQMGQEVILRCVPISNHLYFYWYRQILGQKVEFLVSFYNNEISEKSEIFDDQFSVERPDGSNFTLKIRSTKLEDSAMYFCASILQGTNTEAFFGQGTRLTVV.

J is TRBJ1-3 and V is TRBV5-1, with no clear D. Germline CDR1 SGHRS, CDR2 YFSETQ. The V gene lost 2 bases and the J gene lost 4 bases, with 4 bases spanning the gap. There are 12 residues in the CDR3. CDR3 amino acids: CASSLQGNTIYF. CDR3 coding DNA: TGCGCCAGCAGCTTACAGGGAAACACCATATATTTT.

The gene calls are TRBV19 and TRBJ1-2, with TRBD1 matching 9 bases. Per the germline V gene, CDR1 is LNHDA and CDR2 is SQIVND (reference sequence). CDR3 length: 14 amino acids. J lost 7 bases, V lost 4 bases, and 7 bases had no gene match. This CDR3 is CASSTPGQGRGYTF. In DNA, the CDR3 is TGTGCCAGTAGTACCCCGGGACAGGGTCGTGGCTACACCTTC.